The 7 T cell receptor beta chains in this list originate from one sample, sequenced in a study of T cell repertoires in cytomegalovirus infection (dated by TCRdb to 2018 to 2020). Sequencing took place on an Illumina HiSeq 1500. Using fastp trimming at Q25 and MiXCR clonotype assembly, TCRdb reanalyzed the public sequencing data and kept in-frame beta chains. Every distinct CDR3 protein forms one entry, paired with its most common genes and DNA. The sample table shows about 110,000 distinct CDR3 sequences, and around 10% are seen once. Clones ranked in the top ten supply 31% of the sample. Antigen specificity for these receptors is unknown. The sequenced material came from PBMCs, sequenced either directly or after in vitro stimulation (not recorded which). These receptors originate from a human donor in good health (CMV status not recorded). Some clones in this sample may be carry-over from other donors' samples.

At least ten counts were recorded for this clonotype. V and J are TRBV7-2 and TRBJ2-2; 8 positions match TRBD1. Unmatched junction bases numbered 9, after V lost 5 bases and J lost 4 bases. Germline assignment: CDR1 SGHTA and CDR2 FQGNSA. This CDR3 is built from 16 residues. The DNA for the CDR3 is TGTGCCAGCAGCGTCAGGGGGCTGCGGAGCACCGGGGAGCTGTTTTTT. Protein sequence: CASSVRGLRSTGELFF.

There are many counts of this clonotype. V and J are TRBV7-6 and TRBJ2-3; a weak D match, TRBD2 (5 bases). V dropped 0 bases and J dropped 2 bases, with 12 bases sitting between them. Looked up from germline, CDR1 is SGHVS and CDR2 is FNYEAQ. The CDR3 is 16 residues long. Here the CDR3 DNA reads TGTGCCAGCAGCTTAGCGCGAGGACTGCACACAGATACGCAGTATTTT. Its translation: CASSLARGLHTDTQYF.

This clonotype was seen ten or more times. J is TRBJ2-1 and V is TRBV2, with a weak D call TRBD2 (5 bases). Trimming took 4 bases from V and 2 from J, leaving 9 bases between them. This CDR3 is built from 14 residues. Germline CDR1 and CDR2: SNHLY and FYNNEI. The CDR3 loop is CASSADFTYNEQFF. The CDR3 bases are TGTGCCAGCAGTGCGGACTTCACCTACAATGAGCAGTTCTTC.

There are many counts of this clonotype. The chain uses TRBV4-3 and TRBJ2-2; D perhaps matches TRBD1 (5 bases). Germline loops: CDR1 LGHNA, CDR2 YSLEER. Trimming left V 0 bases short and J 1 base short, with 12 bases between. The length of the CDR3 is 17 residues. The CDR3 bases are TGCGCCAGCAGCCAAGAAGGGGCTGGGCAGAACACCGGGGAGCTGTTTTTT. Encoded protein: CASSQEGAGQNTGELFF.

The chain carries TRBV2 and TRBJ2-7; 8 bases align to TRBD2. V lost 6 bases and J lost 7; bases outside the gene matches: 5. The CDR3 extends over 12 amino acids. CDR1 SNHLY and CDR2 FYNNEI come from the germline V gene. CDR3 DNA: TGTGCCAGCAGGTATAGCGGGACGGAGCAGTACTTC. Translated: CASRYSGTEQYF.

This clonotype turned up a few times. The chain couples TRBV11-3 to TRBJ2-3; D is perhaps TRBD2 (6 bases). V was shortened by 4 bases and J by 2 bases, with 13 bases between the two germline ends. Germline CDR1 reads SGHNT; CDR2 reads YENEEA. This CDR3 spans 15 amino acids. The CDR3 spells CASSSSGYDTDTQYF. CDR3 DNA sequence: TGTGCCAGCAGCTCCAGCGGGTATGACACAGATACGCAGTATTTT.

This clonotype was picked up many times. The genes are TRBV27 and TRBJ1-1; 7 bases are a match to TRBD1. CDR1 MNHEY and CDR2 SMNVEV come from the germline V gene (reference sequence). The V and J ends lost 3 bases and 6 bases, in that order; junction bases with no gene match: 10. The CDR3 totals 15 residues. DNA of the CDR3: TGTGCCAGCAGTTTCCGAAACCAGGGGACAGCTGAAGCTTTCTTT. Residues: CASSFRNQGTAEAFF.